Presented here are 27 T cell receptor beta chains from one specimen sequenced in a study of T cells after yellow fever vaccination (dated by TCRdb to between 2018 and 2020). Read against the paper, the sample's treatment or condition label means: live attenuated yellow fever vaccine strain. The method behind the library was 5' RACE. This sample was sequenced with an Illumina HiSeq 2500. Clones were called with MiXCR by TCRdb after fastp trimmed the public reads at Q25, and only in-frame beta chains were retained. Every entry covers one CDR3 protein and lists the most common genes and DNA from its rows. A total of about 130,000 distinct CDR3 sequences appear in this sample, about 7% of them only once. The top ten hold about 2.7% of the sample. The specimen comprised CD4+ T cells sorted from PBMCs, sampled less than 11 days after the first yellow fever vaccination. These receptors all come from a man aged 18 to 30 who received the YFV17D yellow fever vaccine.

This clonotype was seen repeatedly, ten times or more. V is TRBV10-3 and J is TRBJ2-2, with D possibly TRBD1 on 5 matching bases. V gave up 10 bases and J gave up 5 bases, with 20 bases separating them. CDR1 ENHRY and CDR2 SYGVKD come from the germline V gene. CDR3 size: 15 residues. In DNA form, the CDR3 reads TGTGCCACCGAGGATGTTCGTGCAGGGACCGGGGAGCTGTTTTTT. This encodes CATEDVRAGTGELFF.

In this sample, this clonotype turned up many times. The chain couples TRBV20-1 to TRBJ2-4; D may be TRBD1 (5 bases). The CDR3 contains 15 residues. CDR1 is DFQATT, CDR2 SNEGSKA, per germline (reference sequence). The V end lost 3 bases, the J end lost 0 bases, and 12 bases lay between the germline ends. The CDR3 here is CSARDTEIAKNIQYF. In DNA, the CDR3 is TGCAGTGCTAGGGACACTGAAATAGCCAAAAACATTCAGTACTTC.

This clonotype occurred many times. The chain couples TRBV27 to TRBJ1-1; a weak D match, TRBD1 (6 bases). This CDR3 is 14 amino acids long. CDR1 and CDR2 (germline): MNHEY, SMNVEV (reference sequence). V lost 1 base and J 9 bases, leaving 15 bases between the germline ends. The CDR3 sequence: CASSLYSGQGKAFF. In DNA, the CDR3 is TGTGCCAGCAGTTTATATTCCGGCCAGGGGAAAGCTTTCTTT.

This clonotype has a count of ten or more. The gene calls are TRBV5-1 and TRBJ2-1; possibly TRBD1 for D (6 bases). With 4 bases removed from V and 0 bases from J, the gap between germline ends came to 14 bases. The CDR3 covers 16 residues. The germline CDR1 and CDR2 sequences are SGHRS and YFSETQ. CDR3 in DNA: TGCGCCAGCAGCCCGAATCAGGGGCGCTCCTACAATGAGCAGTTCTTC. Translation gives CASSPNQGRSYNEQFF.

This clonotype has a count of ten or more. The chain employs TRBV10-3 and TRBJ2-3; D unresolved. Trimming removed 7 bases from V and 0 bases from J, with 11 bases in between. The CDR3 is 14 residues long. Germline V gives CDR1 ENHRY, CDR2 SYGVKD. The CDR3 DNA reads TGTGCCATCACAGGTGCCCCTAGCACAGATACGCAGTATTTT. Amino acids: CAITGAPSTDTQYF.

This clonotype occurred many times. The gene calls are TRBV12-3 or TRBV12-4 and TRBJ2-3; tentatively, D is TRBD1 (5 bases). V lost 3 bases to trimming and J lost 4 bases, with 8 bases between them. The CDR3 runs 13 residues. CDR3 nucleotides: TGTGCCAGCAGTTTTAGGGGCCCAGATACGCAGTATTTT. Translation gives CASSFRGPDTQYF.

This clonotype was observed at least ten times. V is TRBV7-2 and J is TRBJ2-7; 15 nucleotides line up with TRBD2. This CDR3 has 17 amino acids. The V segment lost 0 bases and the J segment 7 bases; nucleotides outside the gene matches: 7. Germline CDR1 is SGHTA and CDR2 is FQGNSA. As DNA, the CDR3 is TGTGCCAGCAGCTTAGCCCCGGGACTAGCGGGGGGTAGGGAGCAGTACTTC. This gives the protein CASSLAPGLAGGREQYF.

This clonotype has a count of ten or more. The rearrangement links TRBV7-2 to TRBJ2-3, with TRBD1 as a possible D gene (5 bases). V gave up 5 bases and J gave up 1 base, with 13 bases separating them. CDR3 length equals 15 residues. CDR1 is SGHTA, CDR2 FQGNSA, per germline. The CDR3, as DNA: TGTGCCAGCAGCCGGAGAACAGGAGGCACAGATACGCAGTATTTT. Amino acid sequence: CASSRRTGGTDTQYF.

This clonotype has ten or more counts. The chain is built from TRBV7-6 and TRBJ1-5, with D possibly being TRBD1 (6 bases). Trimming shortened V by 4 bases and J by 6 bases, and 13 bases separated the two germline ends. Per the germline V gene, CDR1 is SGHVS and CDR2 is FNYEAQ. CDR3 size: 14 residues. This CDR3 is CASSSRTDGQPQHF. The CDR3 DNA sequence: TGTGCCAGCAGCTCCAGGACAGATGGTCAGCCCCAGCATTTT.

This clonotype was recorded many times. The V call is TRBV11-2, the J call TRBJ1-6; a weak D match, TRBD1 (5 bases). Germline lookup yields CDR1 SGHAT and CDR2 FQNNGV. The V gene lost 1 base and the J gene lost 9 bases, with 16 bases spanning the gap. There are 16 residues in the CDR3. CDR3 sequence reads: CASSLGIGGARSPLHF. In DNA, the CDR3 is TGTGCCAGCAGCTTAGGTATTGGGGGAGCTCGTTCACCCCTCCACTTT.

Turning to this clonotype: Germline is not matched at one junction end, which may reflect a read error. This chain connects TRBV20-1 to TRBJ2-1; 9 nucleotides line up with TRBD2. The CDR3 is made up of 17 amino acids. Per the germline V gene, CDR1 is DFQATT and CDR2 is SNEGSKA (reference sequence). The CDR3 DNA reads as TGCTGTGCTAGAGTGGCGGGGGGGCCGGTATCCTACAATGAGCAGTTCTTC. It encodes CCARVAGGPVSYNEQFF.

Of note for this clonotype: A much more abundant neighbour one base away suggests this may be a read error. This chain joins TRBV6-4 and TRBJ2-3; D remains ambiguous. The J call may not be correct, given that the DNA end is closer to TRBJ1-5. Germline loops: CDR1 MRHNA, CDR2 SNTAGT. The CDR3 totals 13 residues. CDR3 in amino acids: CASSHGLTDTQHF. CDR3 coding DNA: TGTGCCAGCTCTCATGGGCTCACAGATACGCAGCATTTT.

This clonotype showed up many times. The chain combines TRBV6-2 or TRBV6-3 with TRBJ1-1, with D uncertain. The germline V and J ends were trimmed by 2 bases and 6 bases, with 10 bases remaining between them. The CDR3 length is 13 residues. From germline, CDR1 is MNHEY and CDR2 SVGEGT. This chain's CDR3 is CASSYEGWAEAFF. The CDR3 nucleotides are TGTGCCAGCAGTTACGAGGGCTGGGCTGAAGCTTTCTTT.

The sample holds many counts of this clonotype. The gene calls are TRBV20-1 and TRBJ2-5; either TRBD1 or TRBD2 may fit D (6 bases each). Trimming shortened V by 2 bases and J by 5 bases, and 15 bases separated the two germline ends. The CDR3 runs 14 residues. Germline lookup yields CDR1 DFQATT and CDR2 SNEGSKA (reference sequence). The CDR3 is CSARRGETGETQYF. The CDR3, as DNA: TGCAGTGCTAGAAGGGGGGAAACTGGTGAGACCCAGTACTTC.

This clonotype has at least ten counts. This chain connects TRBV10-3 to TRBJ1-5; a possible D gene is TRBD1 (6 bases). CDR1 is ENHRY and CDR2 is SYGVKD in the germline V gene. V was trimmed by 3 bases and J by 3 bases, leaving 9 bases between them. The CDR3 has 14 residues. This CDR3 reads CAISEQGNNQPQHF. Written as DNA, the CDR3 is TGTGCCATCAGTGAACAGGGTAACAATCAGCCCCAGCATTTT.

A remark on this clonotype: The junction departs from the called germline gene at one end, perhaps through a read error. The rearrangement uses TRBV3-1 and TRBJ2-5, with a tentative D call TRBD2 (5 bases). Germline CDR1 is LGHDT and CDR2 is YNNKEL (reference sequence). CDR3 length equals 17 residues. Here the CDR3 reads CACSQDYSGRGEETQYF. For the CDR3, the DNA is TGTGCCTGCAGCCAAGATTATTCGGGGAGAGGAGAAGAGACCCAGTACTTC.

This clonotype was seen only a few times. The chain employs TRBV12-3 or TRBV12-4 and TRBJ1-3, with D uncertain. The CDR3 runs to 15 residues. Trimming removed 7 bases from V and 4 bases from J, with 17 bases in between. CDR3 amino acids: CASIKTPGSGNTIYF. The DNA for the CDR3 is TGTGCCAGCATTAAAACCCCGGGCTCCGGAAACACCATATATTTT.

This clonotype was found many times. The V gene is TRBV12-3 or TRBV12-4, the J gene TRBJ1-1, with 8 bases identical to TRBD1. This CDR3 contains 14 residues. The trim removed 8 bases at V and 6 bases at J, leaving 11 bases unmatched. The CDR3 sequence: CASSRDRRRAEAFF. CDR3 coding DNA: TGTGCCAGCTCCCGGGACAGGCGGCGCGCTGAAGCTTTCTTT.

This clonotype was seen many times. The chain links TRBV4-3 to TRBJ2-6; D might be TRBD1 (6 bases). Germline V gene sequence: CDR1 LGHNA, CDR2 YSLEER. This CDR3 contains 16 residues. V lost 4 bases to trimming and J lost 2 bases, with 12 bases between them. Here the CDR3 DNA reads TGCGCCAGCAGCCCCGGGACACTAGCTGGGGCCAACGTCCTGACTTTC. This gives the protein CASSPGTLAGANVLTF.

This clonotype was detected many times. V usage is TRBV6-5 and J usage is TRBJ2-1; TRBD2 matches 9 bases. The V gene's germline CDR1 is MNHEY and CDR2 SVGAGI. The junction had 13 bases not matched to a gene; V was cut back by 3 bases and J by 10 bases. This CDR3 contains 16 residues. This CDR3 is CASSYGERGARSEQFF. In DNA form, the CDR3 reads TGTGCCAGCAGTTATGGTGAGCGGGGGGCGCGCTCGGAGCAGTTCTTC.

This clonotype came up many times. The chain employs TRBV7-2 and TRBJ1-5; a weak D match, TRBD1 (5 bases). The CDR3 is 13 amino acids. Germline V gene lookup returns CDR1 SGHTA and CDR2 FQGNSA. V was clipped by 6 bases and J by 13 bases, with 19 bases between them. DNA of the CDR3: TGTGCCAGCAGTATAAATTCGGACACCCTACAGCATTTT. This encodes CASSINSDTLQHF.

There are many counts of this clonotype. The chain joins TRBV5-1 to TRBJ2-1, with a weak D call TRBD2 (6 bases). Trimming removed 0 bases at V and 7 bases at J, with 14 bases between. Germline-derived CDR1 and CDR2 are SGHRS and YFSETQ. There are 15 residues in the CDR3. The CDR3 loop reads CASSLASPGLNEQFF. Written as DNA, the CDR3 is TGCGCCAGCAGCTTGGCAAGTCCGGGACTTAATGAGCAGTTCTTC.

Concerning this clonotype itself: A read error is possible here, since a much larger clone lies one base away. V and J are TRBV11-2 and TRBJ1-1; the D is unclear. Germline CDR1 SGHAT, CDR2 FQNNGV. The CDR3 covers 13 residues. Written as DNA, the CDR3 is TGTGCCAGCGGCTTAGGGCTGAACACTGAAGCTTTCTTT. As protein: CASGLGLNTEAFF.

This clonotype showed up many times. V usage is TRBV7-2 and J usage is TRBJ1-2; no definite D call. The CDR3 covers 15 residues. V lost 0 bases and J 8 bases, leaving 16 bases between the germline ends. Per the germline V gene, CDR1 is SGHTA and CDR2 is FQGNSA. The CDR3 sequence is CASSLALRNVGGYTF. The CDR3 region has the DNA TGTGCCAGCAGCTTAGCGCTAAGAAATGTGGGGGGCTACACCTTC.

In this sample, this clonotype turned up a few times. This chain uses TRBV7-8 with TRBJ2-7; TRBD1 or TRBD2 may be the D gene (5 bases each). Germline loops: CDR1 SGHVS, CDR2 FQNEAQ. V was cut by 3 bases and J by 2 bases, with 11 bases left in between. The CDR3 has 14 amino acids. CDR3 sequence: CASSFGAGTYEQYV. The CDR3 nucleotides are TGTGCCAGCAGCTTCGGGGCGGGCACCTACGAGCAGTACGTC.

This clonotype has a count of ten or more. The rearrangement uses TRBV12-3 or TRBV12-4 and TRBJ1-5; D ambiguous. Trimming cost V 5 bases and J 5 bases, with 13 bases left between them. The length of the CDR3 is 14 residues. The CDR3, as DNA: TGTGCCAGCAGTCCATCAGACTGGTATCAGCCCCAGCATTTT. Protein product: CASSPSDWYQPQHF.

A few counts support this clonotype. The V call is TRBV3-1, the J call TRBJ2-7; 7 bases are shared with TRBD1. Germline V gives CDR1 LGHDT, CDR2 YNNKEL (reference sequence). There are 15 residues in the CDR3. Trimming at V came to 11 bases and at J to 5 bases, leaving 18 bases not matched to a gene. CDR3 sequence: CACCQGAVGGNEQYF. CDR3 DNA: TGTGCCTGCTGCCAAGGGGCGGTAGGGGGCAACGAGCAGTACTTC.